The T cell receptor beta chain under discussion was sequenced for a study of PD-1 blockade in mismatch repair-deficient tumors. Study-level results: Rapid post-treatment expansion, then contraction, generally preceding radiologic response, marked tumor-resident clones.

Germline CDR1 is MGHDK and CDR2 is SYGVNS. Trimming removed 1 base from V and 7 bases from J; junction bases left unmatched: 8. CDR3 length: 15 amino acids. PCR or immunohistochemistry showed mismatch repair deficiency in every enrolled patient. Sequenced by immunoSEQ multiplex PCR; TCRdb stores in-frame clones only, minus some. Among fewer than 100,000 clones listed, around 85% were seen once. About this clone itself: Its antigen is undetermined.

The sample consisted of peripheral blood, taken 12 weeks after starting pembrolizumab. The rearrangement uses TRBV25-1 and TRBJ1-2; 8 bases are shared with TRBD1. The receptor's source is an adult with mismatch repair-deficient cancer. CDR3 DNA: TGTGCCAGCAGTGAATCCCGCGGACAGGGATCTGGCTACACCTTC. Translated: CASSESRGQGSGYTF.